This T cell receptor (beta chain) was profiled in a study of blood T cell repertoires in COVID-19. Study information: Donors in the United States, Italy and Spain gave samples during acute or convalescent COVID-19. PBMCs, B-cell-depleted T cells, or T cells were the source of the cDNA or gDNA that made up the material.

This CDR3 contains 16 residues. Per germline, CDR1 KGHDR and CDR2 SFDVKD. V gave up 0 bases and J gave up 0 bases, with 8 bases separating them. Original methodology: Amplification of reference gene primers was used by the study to estimate nucleated cell counts. Using immunoSEQ multiplex PCR, the repertoire was profiled, and TCRdb retains in-frame clones only, with some absent. D and trimming come from the DNA, and the V and J calls and clone size come from that table. The top ten clones hold 1.5% to 2% of a sample with 100,000 to 150,000 clones, about 70% of them seen once. Specimen: peripheral blood. The V call is TRBV24-1, the J call TRBJ2-4; D gene uncertain. The receptor was isolated from a woman between 65 and 79 years old with acute or convalescent COVID-19. CDR3 nucleotides: TGTGCCACCAGTGATTTGGGAGTGTTAGCCAAAAACATTCAGTACTTC. Its protein product is CATSDLGVLAKNIQYF.